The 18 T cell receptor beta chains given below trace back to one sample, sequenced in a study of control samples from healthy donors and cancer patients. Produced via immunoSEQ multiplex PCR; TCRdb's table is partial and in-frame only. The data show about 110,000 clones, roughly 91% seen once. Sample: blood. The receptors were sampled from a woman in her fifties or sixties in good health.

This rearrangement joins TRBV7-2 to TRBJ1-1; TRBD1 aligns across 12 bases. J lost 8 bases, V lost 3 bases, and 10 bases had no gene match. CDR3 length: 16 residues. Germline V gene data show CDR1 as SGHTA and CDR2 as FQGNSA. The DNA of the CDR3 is TGTGCCAGCAGCTTGTCCGGGACAGGGGGCCGGGTAGAAGCTTTCTTT. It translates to CASSLSGTGGRVEAFF.

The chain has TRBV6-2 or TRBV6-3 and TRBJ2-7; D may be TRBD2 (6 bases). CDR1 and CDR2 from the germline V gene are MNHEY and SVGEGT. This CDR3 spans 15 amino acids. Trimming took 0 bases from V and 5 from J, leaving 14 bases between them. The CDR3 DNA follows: TGTGCCAGCAGTTACTCAAGAAGCGGGCGGGACGAGCAGTACTTC. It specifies CASSYSRSGRDEQYF.

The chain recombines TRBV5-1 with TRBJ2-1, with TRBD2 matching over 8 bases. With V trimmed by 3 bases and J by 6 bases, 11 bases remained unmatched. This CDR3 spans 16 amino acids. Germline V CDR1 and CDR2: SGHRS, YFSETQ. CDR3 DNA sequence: TGCGCCAGCAGCTATTCCTCAGGCGGGAGGATCAATGAGCAGTTCTTC. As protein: CASSYSSGGRINEQFF.

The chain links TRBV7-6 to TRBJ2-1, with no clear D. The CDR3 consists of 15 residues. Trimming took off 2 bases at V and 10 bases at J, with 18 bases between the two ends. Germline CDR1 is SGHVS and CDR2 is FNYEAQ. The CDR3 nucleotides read TGTGCCAGCAGCTTAAAGGTCGACCCCCTCGTAGAGCAGTTCTTC. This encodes CASSLKVDPLVEQFF.

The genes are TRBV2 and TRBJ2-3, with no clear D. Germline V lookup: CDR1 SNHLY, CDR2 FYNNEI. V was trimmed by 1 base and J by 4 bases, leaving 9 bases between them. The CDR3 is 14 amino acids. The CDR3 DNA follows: TGTGCCAGCAGTGAAGTGGGGAACCCAGATACGCAGTATTTT. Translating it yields CASSEVGNPDTQYF.

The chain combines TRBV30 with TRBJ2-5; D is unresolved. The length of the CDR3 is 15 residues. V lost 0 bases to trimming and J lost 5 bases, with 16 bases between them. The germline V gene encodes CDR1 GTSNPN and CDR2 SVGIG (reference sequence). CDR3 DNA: TGTGCCTGGAGTGTTAGTGGCCCGAAGATTGAGACCCAGTACTTC. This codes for CAWSVSGPKIETQYF.

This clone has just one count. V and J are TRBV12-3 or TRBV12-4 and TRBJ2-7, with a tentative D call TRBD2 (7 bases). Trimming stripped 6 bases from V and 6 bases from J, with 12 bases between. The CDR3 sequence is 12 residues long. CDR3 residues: CASRPRGGEQYF. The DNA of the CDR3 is TGTGCCAGCAGACCAAGGGGGGGCGAGCAGTACTTC.

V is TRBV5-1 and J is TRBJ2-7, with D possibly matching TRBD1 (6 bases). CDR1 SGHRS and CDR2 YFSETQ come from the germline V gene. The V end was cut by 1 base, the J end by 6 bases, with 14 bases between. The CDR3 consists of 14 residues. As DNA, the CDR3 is TGCGCCAGCAGCTTGTCCGGGACAACTCTCGAGCAGTACTTC. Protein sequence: CASSLSGTTLEQYF.

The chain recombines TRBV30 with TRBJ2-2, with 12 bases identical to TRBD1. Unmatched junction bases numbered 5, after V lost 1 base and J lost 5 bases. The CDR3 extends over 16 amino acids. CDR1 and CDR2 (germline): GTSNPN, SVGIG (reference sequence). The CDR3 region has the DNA TGTGCCTGGAGTGCGGGGGACAGGGGGCGTACCGGGGAGCTGTTTTTT. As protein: CAWSAGDRGRTGELFF.

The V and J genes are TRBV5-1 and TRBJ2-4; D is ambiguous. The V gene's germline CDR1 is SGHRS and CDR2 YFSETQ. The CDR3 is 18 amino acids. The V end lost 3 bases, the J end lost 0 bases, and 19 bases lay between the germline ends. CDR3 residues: CASSSSGKLSLAKNIQYF. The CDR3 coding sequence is TGCGCCAGCAGCTCCAGTGGAAAACTATCCCTAGCCAAAAACATTCAGTACTTC.

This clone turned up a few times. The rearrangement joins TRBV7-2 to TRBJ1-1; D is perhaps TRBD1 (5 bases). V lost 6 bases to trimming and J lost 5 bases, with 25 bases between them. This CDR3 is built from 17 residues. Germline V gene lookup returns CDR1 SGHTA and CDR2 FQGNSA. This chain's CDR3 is CASRYSTNVGASTEAFF. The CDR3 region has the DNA TGTGCCAGCAGATACTCTACAAACGTCGGGGCGAGTACTGAAGCTTTCTTT.

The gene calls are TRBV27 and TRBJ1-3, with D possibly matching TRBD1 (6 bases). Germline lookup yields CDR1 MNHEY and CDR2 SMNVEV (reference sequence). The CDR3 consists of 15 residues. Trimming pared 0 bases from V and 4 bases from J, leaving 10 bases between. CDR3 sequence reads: CASSLSGGGGNTIYF. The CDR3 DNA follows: TGTGCCAGCAGTTTATCAGGGGGTGGCGGAAACACCATATATTTT.

CDR3 in amino acids: CAWTLGANNSPLHF. The CDR3 DNA follows: TGTGCCTGGACCCTCGGGGCCAATAATTCACCCCTCCACTTT. The chain carries TRBV30 and TRBJ1-6, with a possible D match to TRBD1 (5 bases). The CDR3 has 14 amino acids. Trimming shortened V by 4 bases and J by 5 bases, and 12 bases separated the two germline ends. Germline CDR1 GTSNPN, CDR2 SVGIG (reference sequence).

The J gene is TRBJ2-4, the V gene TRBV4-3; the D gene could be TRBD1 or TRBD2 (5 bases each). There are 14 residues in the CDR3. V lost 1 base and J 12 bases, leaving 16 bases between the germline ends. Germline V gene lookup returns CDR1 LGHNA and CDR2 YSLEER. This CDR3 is CASSQAWPGTNQYF. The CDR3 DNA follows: TGCGCCAGCAGCCAAGCCTGGCCGGGGACGAATCAGTACTTC.

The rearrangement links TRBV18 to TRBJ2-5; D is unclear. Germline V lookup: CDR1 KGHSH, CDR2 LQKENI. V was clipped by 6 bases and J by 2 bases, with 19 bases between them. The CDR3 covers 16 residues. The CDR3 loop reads CASSLDPNTEQETQYF. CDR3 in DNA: TGTGCCAGCTCCCTAGACCCCAACACCGAACAAGAGACCCAGTACTTC.

The CDR3 is CSGRGQGTDTQYF. CDR3 DNA sequence: TGCAGCGGGAGGGGACAAGGCACAGATACGCAGTATTTT. V gene TRBV29-1 combines with J gene TRBJ2-3; the D gene could be TRBD1 or TRBD2 (6 bases each). The CDR3 covers 13 residues. The V and J ends lost 7 bases and 1 base respectively, with 12 bases between them. Germline V lookup: CDR1 SQVTM, CDR2 ANQGSEA.

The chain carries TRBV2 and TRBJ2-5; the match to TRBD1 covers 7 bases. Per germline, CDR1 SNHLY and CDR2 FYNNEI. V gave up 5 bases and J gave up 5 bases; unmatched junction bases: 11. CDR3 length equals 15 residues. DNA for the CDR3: TGTGCCAGCAGTCCAGAAGAGGGGGCAGAGGAGACCCAGTACTTC. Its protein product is CASSPEEGAEETQYF.

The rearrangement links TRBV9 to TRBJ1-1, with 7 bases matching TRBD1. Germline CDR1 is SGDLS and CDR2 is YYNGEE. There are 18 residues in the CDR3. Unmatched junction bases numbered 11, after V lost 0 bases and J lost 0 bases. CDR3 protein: CASSVGDSLFGMNTEAFF. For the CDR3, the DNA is TGTGCCAGCAGCGTAGGGGACAGCCTTTTTGGCATGAACACTGAAGCTTTCTTT.